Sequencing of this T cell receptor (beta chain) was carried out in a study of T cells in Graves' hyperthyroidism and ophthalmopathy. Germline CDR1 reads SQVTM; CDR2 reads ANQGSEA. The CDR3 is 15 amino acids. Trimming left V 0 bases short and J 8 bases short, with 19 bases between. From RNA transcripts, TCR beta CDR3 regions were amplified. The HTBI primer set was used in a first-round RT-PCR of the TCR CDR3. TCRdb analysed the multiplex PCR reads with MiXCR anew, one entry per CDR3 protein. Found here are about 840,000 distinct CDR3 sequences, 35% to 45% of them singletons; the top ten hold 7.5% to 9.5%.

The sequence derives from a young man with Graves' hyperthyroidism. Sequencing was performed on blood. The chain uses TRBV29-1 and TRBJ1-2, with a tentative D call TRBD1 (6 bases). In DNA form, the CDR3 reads TGCAGCGTTGAAGATTCCGGCAGGGGAGGTTGGGGCTACACCTTC. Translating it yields CSVEDSGRGGWGYTF.